The clone carrying this TCR beta chain was picked up one time. Every bit of the isolated RNA underwent reverse transcription, so sequencing read expressed TCRB transcripts. Some clones are missing from TCRdb's copy, which holds only in-frame ones; the method was immunoSEQ multiplex PCR. The repertoire includes 130,000 to 150,000 clones, roughly 50% of them detected once, and over 0.4% sits in the top ten. Germline CDR1 and CDR2: KGHSH and LQKENI. V was pared by 1 base and J by 1 base, with 13 bases between. The CDR3 is made up of 16 amino acids. This sample stems from a study of beta chain features in type 1 diabetes.

The chain is built from TRBV18 and TRBJ1-1, with D possibly TRBD1 on 5 matching bases. The TCR originated in a man aged 18 to 30 in good health. Sequencing used Tregs from blood. The CDR3 protein is CASSPRTIAGNTEAFF. The CDR3 nucleotides are TGTGCCAGCTCACCACGGACAATTGCAGGGAACACTGAAGCTTTCTTT.